The clone carrying this TCR beta chain came up a few times. The antigen remains undetermined. The entry originates in a study of cytomegalovirus exposure and HLA in healthy donors. J was trimmed by 2 bases and V by 6 bases; bases with no gene match: 6. The CDR3 is 15 residues long. The germline V gene has CDR1 MNHEY and CDR2 SVGAGI. Whole-study results and caveats: The investigators catalogued some 150 TCR beta chains as cytomegalovirus-associated.

Both 60 Vbeta primers and 13 Jbeta primers went into the PCR. The data were produced by immunoSEQ multiplex PCR, yet TCRdb's version contains in-frame clones alone and is incomplete. The repertoire has around 86,000 clones, roughly 8.2% of them found once; the top ten carry over 2%. The chain uses TRBV6-5 and TRBJ2-7; the match to TRBD2 covers 11 bases. The sample taken for sequencing was PBMCs. The origin of this receptor is a man in his fifties in good health and CMV-seronegative. CDR3: CASSDTLAGAYEQYF. The CDR3 DNA is TGTGCCAGCAGCGACACACTAGCGGGAGCCTACGAGCAGTACTTC.